This TCR beta chain was captured by sequencing in a study of T cell repertoires in cytomegalovirus infection. Study-level information: Indications of both CMV infection and matching HLA type were provided by public TCR beta signatures.

The CDR3 has 12 residues. V lost 8 bases, J lost 5 bases, and 11 bases lay in between. TCRdb processed the reads anew with MiXCR; each CDR3 protein has one entry. This sample has fewer than 1,000,000 distinct CDR3 sequences, with 30% to 40% found just once. On this clonotype: Its matching antigen is unknown.

This chain uses TRBV12-3 or TRBV12-4 with TRBJ2-3; tentatively, D is TRBD2 (5 bases). The sequencing here drew on cultured CD8+ T cells from PBMCs, taken from culture after CMV antigen stimulation. This clonotype was sampled from a human donor in good health (CMV status not recorded). Some clones in this sample may be carry-over from other donors' samples. The CDR3, as DNA: TGTGCCAGCGGGGTAGCGAGAGATACGCAGTATTTT. It translates to CASGVARDTQYF.